This T cell receptor beta chain emerged from a study of T-cell memory formation after mild COVID-19. The study's findings and limits: Largely, contracting CD4+ clones fell within CM and EM, and contracting CD8+ clones within EMRA. Clones contracting day 15 to 85 were balanced CD4/CD8; later expanders leaned CD4+.

TCRdb reprocessed the 5' RACE reads via MiXCR and lists one record per CDR3 protein. The table records roughly 400,000 distinct CDR3 sequences, less than 25% of them present only once. Germline lookup yields CDR1 SNHLY and CDR2 FYNNEI. The CDR3 sequence is 15 residues long. Trimming pared 2 bases from V and 0 bases from J, leaving 8 bases between. Remarks on this clonotype: Its cognate antigen is unknown.

The TCR originated in an adult woman who had mild COVID-19 (a few samples of this study predate the infection). Cell type and time point are not known. The V call is TRBV2, the J call TRBJ1-5; D is ambiguous. Material for sequencing was PBMCs or a T cell subset sorted from them (not recorded which). CDR3 in amino acids: CASSESPNSNQPQHF. The CDR3 coding sequence is TGTGCCAGCAGTGAATCCCCCAATAGCAATCAGCCCCAGCATTTT.